Below are 31 T cell receptor beta chains sequenced from a single sample in a study of blood T cell repertoires in COVID-19. Only in-frame clones appear in the TCRdb table, and some are missing; sequencing was by immunoSEQ multiplex PCR. The sample records roughly 200,000 clones, 75% to 85% being singletons. The sample comprised PBMCs or T cells enriched from blood (not recorded which). Source of these receptors: a man aged 40-50 years who had recovered from COVID-19.

The rearrangement uses TRBV9 and TRBJ2-3; D might be TRBD2 (5 bases). The germline V gene has CDR1 SGDLS and CDR2 YYNGEE. The CDR3 consists of 14 residues. Trimming pared 0 bases from V and 4 bases from J, leaving 9 bases between. The CDR3 is CASSVDTAADTQYF. The CDR3 DNA follows: TGTGCCAGCAGCGTAGACACAGCGGCAGATACGCAGTATTTT.

This rearrangement joins TRBV28 to TRBJ2-7; 7 nucleotides align to TRBD2. Trimming cost V 2 bases and J 2 bases; bases outside gene matches: 0. CDR1 and CDR2 from the germline V gene are MDHEN and SYDVKM. CDR3 size: 13 residues. The CDR3 spells CASSLAGAYEQYF. In DNA, the CDR3 is TGTGCCAGCAGTTTAGCGGGAGCCTACGAGCAGTACTTC.

This sequence joins TRBV7-2 and TRBJ2-1; D possibly corresponds to TRBD2 (6 bases). Per the germline V gene, CDR1 is SGHTA and CDR2 is FQGNSA. The CDR3 covers 16 residues. V gave up 1 base and J gave up 5 bases, with 15 bases separating them. The CDR3 region is CASSLVGGEGHNEQFF. As DNA, the CDR3 is TGTGCCAGCAGCTTAGTCGGGGGAGAAGGCCACAATGAGCAGTTCTTC.

The chain carries TRBV7-9 and TRBJ1-1; 9 bases fit TRBD1. With 5 bases clipped from V and 1 base from J, the junction kept 5 bases outside the gene matches. CDR1 is SEHNR and CDR2 is FQNEAQ in the germline V gene (reference sequence). The CDR3 spans 15 residues. The CDR3 spells CASSPSTGGNTEAFF. The CDR3, as DNA: TGTGCCAGCAGCCCATCGACAGGGGGGAACACTGAAGCTTTCTTT.

This clone was recorded only once. The chain employs TRBV30 and TRBJ1-6, with a tentative D call TRBD1 (5 bases). This CDR3 is 12 amino acids long. V shed 4 bases and J shed 9 bases, with 10 bases lying between them. Germline-derived CDR1 and CDR2 are GTSNPN and SVGIG (reference sequence). DNA of the CDR3: TGTGCCTGGACAGGGTCGGGTTCACCCCTCCACTTT. Translation gives CAWTGSGSPLHF.

The sample holds a few counts of this clone. The gene calls are TRBV14 and TRBJ2-5; 14 bases map to TRBD2. The CDR3 is made up of 16 amino acids. J was trimmed by 5 bases and V by 4 bases; bases with no gene match: 6. The germline CDR1 and CDR2 sequences are SGHDN and FVKESK. The CDR3 is CASSRGLAGGRETQYF. In nucleotides, the CDR3 is TGTGCCAGCAGCCGTGGACTAGCGGGAGGAAGGGAGACCCAGTACTTC.

The gene calls are TRBV28 and TRBJ1-4, with TRBD1 identical over 8 bases. V shed 5 bases and J 6 bases; nucleotides not matched to a gene: 11. The CDR3 spans 16 residues. From germline, CDR1 is MDHEN and CDR2 SYDVKM. CDR3 coding DNA: TGTGCCAGCAGTCTTCTCGGCAGGGGGCTTCATGAAAAACTGTTTTTT. This codes for CASSLLGRGLHEKLFF.

The J gene is TRBJ2-6, the V gene TRBV5-1; D may be TRBD1 (5 bases). The V gene lost 2 bases and the J gene lost 2 bases, with 5 bases spanning the gap. This CDR3 has 14 amino acids. The germline CDR1 and CDR2 sequences are SGHRS and YFSETQ. CDR3 region: CASSFRAGANVLTF. The CDR3 DNA follows: TGCGCCAGCAGCTTCAGGGCTGGGGCCAACGTCCTGACTTTC.

V is TRBV6-5 and J is TRBJ1-2, with TRBD1 identical over 8 bases. The CDR3 extends over 15 amino acids. J was trimmed by 6 bases and V by 6 bases; bases with no gene match: 12. Germline V lookup: CDR1 MNHEY, CDR2 SVGAGI. CDR3 sequence reads: CASSVRQGRSDGYTF. For the CDR3, the DNA is TGTGCCAGCAGCGTCCGACAGGGGAGGTCGGATGGCTACACCTTC.

The V gene is TRBV28, the J gene TRBJ2-3; possibly TRBD1 for D (6 bases). CDR3 size: 15 residues. V lost 6 bases and J lost 2, with 15 bases in between. Germline values: CDR1 MDHEN, CDR2 SYDVKM. The CDR3 coding sequence is TGTGCCAGCAGGGGGGCAGGCGGAAACACAGATACGCAGTATTTT. Translated: CASRGAGGNTDTQYF.

The chain employs TRBV12-5 and TRBJ1-3, with unresolved D. The CDR3 length is 16 residues. Looked up from germline, CDR1 is LGHNT and CDR2 is FRNRAP. V was trimmed by 1 base and J by 0 bases, leaving 10 bases between them. The CDR3 sequence is CASGLAVTVSGNTIYF. The CDR3 coding sequence is TGTGCTAGTGGTTTGGCCGTAACAGTCTCTGGAAACACCATATATTTT.

The gene calls are TRBV19 and TRBJ1-2, with D tentatively TRBD1 (6 bases). The length of the CDR3 is 16 residues. Germline values: CDR1 LNHDA, CDR2 SQIVND (reference sequence). Trimming left V 3 bases short and J 7 bases short, with 21 bases between. CDR3 sequence (DNA): TGTGCCAGTAGTATGGGCCTTGGGCAGGGGTTGGCTGGCTACACCTTC. It specifies CASSMGLGQGLAGYTF.

This clone has a count of ten or more. The chain is built from TRBV6-1 and TRBJ1-5, with TRBD1 matching over 8 bases. CDR3 length: 17 residues. The V gene's germline CDR1 is MNHNS and CDR2 SASEGT. V gave up 2 bases and J gave up 2 bases; unmatched junction bases: 8. DNA of the CDR3: TGTGCCAGCAGTGAACCCAGGGGGCGCCGTGGCAATCAGCCCCAGCATTTT. Protein product: CASSEPRGRRGNQPQHF.

A single count supports this clone. The genes are TRBV11-3 and TRBJ2-3, with TRBD2 identical over 10 bases. The CDR3 covers 16 residues. The V gene end was trimmed by 3 bases and the J gene end by 2 bases; junction bases not matched to a gene: 5. The germline V gene has CDR1 SGHNT and CDR2 YENEEA. The DNA for the CDR3 is TGTGCCAGCAGCTTTGGGGGGACTAGCGACACAGATACGCAGTATTTT. It yields the protein CASSFGGTSDTDTQYF.

CDR3 nucleotides: TGTGCCAGCAGCTTTAGCGGGGGAACTTACAATGAGCAGTTCTTC. Translated: CASSFSGGTYNEQFF. The rearrangement uses TRBV11-1 and TRBJ2-1, with 9 bases matching TRBD2. CDR3 size: 15 residues. Germline V CDR1 and CDR2: SGHAT, FQDESV (reference sequence). V trimming: 3 bases; J trimming: 4 bases; junction bases outside the gene matches: 4.

V gene TRBV24-1 combines with J gene TRBJ2-7, with TRBD2 identical over 7 bases. This CDR3 has 12 residues. J gave up 5 bases and V 6 bases, and 3 bases lay outside the gene matches. Germline V gene sequence: CDR1 KGHDR, CDR2 SFDVKD. CDR3 protein: CATSLREDEQYF. CDR3 nucleotide sequence: TGTGCCACCAGTCTCCGGGAGGACGAGCAGTACTTC.

The J gene is TRBJ2-7, the V gene TRBV5-8; D may be TRBD1 (5 bases). The ends were cut back, 1 base at V and 2 bases at J, with 13 bases in the middle. The germline V gene encodes CDR1 SGHTS and CDR2 YDEGEE. The CDR3 runs 15 residues. The CDR3 DNA follows: TGTGCCAGCAGCTTGAGGGGTGGAAGCACCTACGAGCAGTACTTC. This sequence encodes CASSLRGGSTYEQYF.

The genes are TRBV29-1 and TRBJ2-7, with TRBD1 matching over 7 bases. The V gene's germline CDR1 is SQVTM and CDR2 ANQGSEA. This CDR3 has 13 residues. V lost 4 bases to trimming and J lost 1 base; unmatched junction nucleotides: 4. CDR3 protein: CSVGDRVSYEQYF. The CDR3 DNA is TGCAGCGTTGGGGACAGAGTATCCTACGAGCAGTACTTC.

The CDR3 nucleotides read TGTGCCAGCTCACCAACCACTTACAGCTCCTACGAGCAGTACTTC. Translating it yields CASSPTTYSSYEQYF. The V call is TRBV18, the J call TRBJ2-7, with D uncertain. Germline values: CDR1 KGHSH, CDR2 LQKENI. The CDR3 length is 15 residues. The ends were cut back, 2 bases at V and 0 bases at J, with 11 bases in the middle.

Points on this clone: This may stem from a read error, because a much larger clone lies one nucleotide away. The rearrangement joins TRBV7-2 to TRBJ1-1, with D unresolved. V lost 5 bases, J lost 0 bases, and 7 bases lay in between. The CDR3 loop spans 13 amino acids. CDR1 and CDR2 from the germline V gene are SGHTA and FQGNSA. The DNA for the CDR3 is TGTGCCAGCAGCCCACATATGAACACTGAAGCTTTCTTT. Translation gives CASSPHMNTEAFF.

The V and J genes are TRBV7-2 and TRBJ1-5; D is uncertain. CDR3 size: 15 residues. Germline V gene lookup returns CDR1 SGHTA and CDR2 FQGNSA. The V end was cut by 1 base, the J end by 5 bases, with 12 bases between. CDR3 nucleotides: TGTGCCAGCAGCTTAGATGCGGGTAAATATCAGCCCCAGCATTTT. Its translation is CASSLDAGKYQPQHF. Full variable domain (rest looked up from reference TRBV7-2 and TRBJ1-5): GAGVSQSPSNKVTEKGKDVELRCDPISGHTALYWYRQSLGQGLEFLIYFQGNSAPDKSGLPSDRFSAERTGGSVSTLTIQRTQQEDSAVYLCASSLDAGKYQPQHFGDGTRLSIL.

The chain employs TRBV7-2 and TRBJ2-2, with 9 bases lining up with TRBD1. Germline CDR1 SGHTA, CDR2 FQGNSA. The CDR3 has 16 residues. V dropped 5 bases and J dropped 1; count of bases not matched to a gene: 5. The CDR3 spells CASSIRQGGNTGELFF. CDR3 nucleotides: TGTGCCAGCAGCATTCGACAGGGGGGGAACACCGGGGAGCTGTTTTTT.

This clone was detected a few times. The CDR3 nucleotides read TGTGCCAGCAGCGAGACCGCCAGGGGGCCAGACTATGGCTACACCTTC. This codes for CASSETARGPDYGYTF. The genes are TRBV9 and TRBJ1-2; 8 bases are shared with TRBD1. The CDR3 is made up of 16 amino acids. Germline CDR1 and CDR2: SGDLS and YYNGEE. Losses at the gene ends were 3 bases for V and 3 bases for J; bases not matched to a gene: 10.

The V call is TRBV7-2, the J call TRBJ1-1; D is possibly TRBD1 (6 bases). The germline CDR1 and CDR2 sequences are SGHTA and FQGNSA. V was trimmed by 5 bases and J by 7 bases, leaving 20 bases between them. The CDR3 contains 15 residues. The CDR3: CASSPQGGYRVEAFF. In DNA, the CDR3 is TGTGCCAGCAGCCCTCAAGGGGGATACAGGGTTGAAGCTTTCTTT.

The rearrangement joins TRBV19 to TRBJ2-5; TRBD2 matches 14 bases. Per germline, CDR1 LNHDA and CDR2 SQIVND (reference sequence). V trimming: 6 bases; J trimming: 4 bases; junction bases outside the gene matches: 10. CDR3 length: 17 amino acids. The CDR3 DNA is TGTGCCAGTAGGCCGGGACTAGCGGGAGAGAGGGGAGAGACCCAGTACTTC. As protein: CASRPGLAGERGETQYF.

The genes are TRBV12-3 or TRBV12-4 and TRBJ1-3; D is unclear. Trimming took 6 bases from V and 5 from J, leaving 8 bases between them. The CDR3 loop spans 12 amino acids. The CDR3 protein is CASSPSRNTIYF. CDR3 coding DNA: TGTGCCAGCAGCCCTAGTAGAAACACCATATATTTT.

The V gene is TRBV7-9, the J gene TRBJ2-3, with a weak D call TRBD2 (6 bases). The CDR3 consists of 15 residues. Trimming left V 2 bases short and J 5 bases short, with 14 bases between. Germline lookup yields CDR1 SEHNR and CDR2 FQNEAQ (reference sequence). The CDR3 nucleotides are TGTGCCAGCAGCTTATATACGGGAGAGGAAGATACGCAGTATTTT. It codes for CASSLYTGEEDTQYF.

The chain uses TRBV19 and TRBJ2-7, with 7 positions matching TRBD1. With 1 base clipped from V and 2 bases from J, the junction kept 5 bases outside the gene matches. This CDR3 is 15 amino acids long. Germline-derived CDR1 and CDR2 are LNHDA and SQIVND (reference sequence). The CDR3 bases are TGTGCCAGTAGTATAGTAGGACAGGCCGCCTACGAGCAGTACTTC. Its translation: CASSIVGQAAYEQYF.

This sequence joins TRBV6-6 and TRBJ2-1; 13 bases align to TRBD2. V lost 6 bases and J lost 8; bases outside the gene matches: 4. CDR3 length equals 14 residues. Germline V gene lookup returns CDR1 MNHNY and CDR2 SVGAGI (reference sequence). The CDR3: CASRPGLAGDEQFF. The CDR3 DNA is TGTGCCAGCAGACCCGGACTAGCGGGAGATGAGCAGTTCTTC.

V and J are TRBV19 and TRBJ2-7; D is unclear. Trimming removed 3 bases from V and 2 bases from J, with 17 bases in between. The CDR3 is made up of 16 amino acids. The germline gives CDR1 LNHDA, CDR2 SQIVND (reference sequence). CDR3 DNA: TGTGCCAGTAGTATTGGAACGACACGCGCAACCTACGAGCAGTACTTC. It encodes CASSIGTTRATYEQYF.

The chain employs TRBV6-4 and TRBJ1-5; D gene unclear. The CDR3 runs 13 residues. The ends were cut back, 2 bases at V and 11 bases at J, with 13 bases in the middle. Germline values: CDR1 MRHNA, CDR2 SNTAGT. Written as DNA, the CDR3 is TGTGCCAGCAGTGACGGGTTCGGAGGTGCCCAGCATTTT. It specifies CASSDGFGGAQHF.